Following are 17 T cell receptor beta chains from one sample sequenced in a study of T-cell reconstitution after alpha-beta-depleted transplantation in children. As it was prepared, the TCRbeta library received unique molecular identifiers. TCRdb fed the PCR reads into MiXCR, producing one record per CDR3 protein. The sample lists 500,000 to 600,000 distinct CDR3 sequences; 25% to 30% were seen once. Material: PBMCs, obtained before TCRalphabeta/CD19-depleted stem cell transplant. These receptors were collected from a boy younger than two with Wiskott-Aldrich syndrome, due to receive a stem cell transplant.

The chain couples TRBV29-1 to TRBJ1-5; 9 nucleotides align to TRBD1. The germline V gene encodes CDR1 SQVTM and CDR2 ANQGSEA. Losses at the gene ends were 7 bases for V and 0 bases for J; bases not matched to a gene: 4. The CDR3 spans 14 residues. For the CDR3, the DNA is TGCAGCGCCGGGACAGGGCATAGCAATCAGCCCCAGCATTTT. Translation: CSAGTGHSNQPQHF.

This chain uses TRBV10-3 with TRBJ2-2, with D unresolved. The germline V gene encodes CDR1 ENHRY and CDR2 SYGVKD. Trimming shortened V by 7 bases and J by 6 bases, and 15 bases separated the two germline ends. The CDR3 runs 14 residues. The CDR3 here is CAITVTRSAGELFF. CDR3 in DNA: TGTGCCATCACTGTTACACGGTCCGCCGGGGAGCTGTTTTTT.

This clonotype was seen a handful of times. V usage is TRBV12-3 or TRBV12-4 and J usage is TRBJ2-5, with a tentative D call TRBD2 (6 bases). The V and J ends lost 6 bases and 5 bases respectively, with 10 bases between them. The CDR3 loop spans 12 amino acids. The CDR3, as DNA: TGTGCCAGCAGGGGACGGGGGGAGACCCAGTACTTC. Its protein product is CASRGRGETQYF.

This clonotype occurred a few times. CDR3 nucleotides: TGCAGCGTTGAACTCCGTGGAGCGGGACAAGAGACCCAGTACTTC. This translates into CSVELRGAGQETQYF. The chain couples TRBV29-1 to TRBJ2-5; TRBD2 matches 7 bases. After removal of 2 bases from V and 2 bases from J, the junction contained 8 bases not matched to a gene. The CDR3 has 15 amino acids. Per germline, CDR1 SQVTM and CDR2 ANQGSEA.

In its sample, this clonotype was seen a few times. This chain uses TRBV2 with TRBJ2-7, with 8 bases matching TRBD2. The CDR3 has 14 residues. Trimming at V came to 7 bases and at J to 3 bases, leaving 8 bases not matched to a gene. The germline CDR1 and CDR2 sequences are SNHLY and FYNNEI. The CDR3: CASNGRGGHYEQYF. CDR3 sequence (DNA): TGTGCCAGCAACGGACGGGGGGGACACTACGAGCAGTACTTC.

The chain uses TRBV5-1 and TRBJ2-7; no firm D call. CDR1 is SGHRS and CDR2 is YFSETQ in the germline V gene. This CDR3 region has 15 residues. V gave up 0 bases and J gave up 4 bases, with 14 bases separating them. The CDR3 loop is CASSLDPNRRYEQYF. The CDR3, as DNA: TGCGCCAGCAGCTTGGATCCAAATCGGCGTTACGAGCAGTACTTC.

This clonotype was observed a few times. The genes are TRBV2 and TRBJ2-5, with D perhaps TRBD2 (7 bases). The CDR3 sequence is 16 residues long. The V and J ends lost 10 bases and 5 bases respectively, with 26 bases between them. Germline CDR1 reads SNHLY; CDR2 reads FYNNEI. The CDR3 DNA follows: TGTGCCACCCAATTAGGCACAGGGAGGGGATCGGAGACCCAGTACTTC. Its protein product is CATQLGTGRGSETQYF.

This chain connects TRBV20-1 to TRBJ2-3; D is unclear. The germline CDR1 and CDR2 sequences are DFQATT and SNEGSKA (reference sequence). The CDR3 has 11 amino acids. The CDR3 DNA sequence: TGCAGAGCTCCCTCCTCTGATACGCAGTATTTT. Translating gives CRAPSSDTQYF.

This rearrangement joins TRBV5-1 to TRBJ1-1; 7 nucleotides agree with TRBD1. Losses at the gene ends were 4 bases for V and 4 bases for J; bases not matched to a gene: 7. Germline-derived CDR1 and CDR2 are SGHRS and YFSETQ. The CDR3 totals 14 residues. The CDR3 sequence: CASSLQGISTEAFF. Here the CDR3 DNA reads TGCGCCAGCAGCCTACAGGGGATTAGCACTGAAGCTTTCTTT. Supplemented by reference TRBV5-1 and TRBJ1-1, the full variable domain reads KAGVTQTPRYLIKTRGQQVTLSCSPISGHRSVSWYQQTPGQGLQFLFEYFSETQRNKGNFPGRFSGRQFSNSRSEMNVSTLELGDSALYLCASSLQGISTEAFFGQGTRLTVV.

The chain recombines TRBV6-2 or TRBV6-3 with TRBJ2-1; 8 bases agree with TRBD1. The CDR3 totals 21 residues. J gave up 6 bases and V 7 bases, and 29 bases lay outside the gene matches. CDR1 is MNHEY and CDR2 is SVGEGT in the germline V gene. The CDR3 DNA reads TGTGCCAGCACCATTCGGGCAGGGGGCGGTCTACTGGCGGGAAGAGGCAATGAGCAGTTCTTC. Protein product: CASTIRAGGGLLAGRGNEQFF.

This clonotype has more than one count but fewer than ten. V usage is TRBV7-9 and J usage is TRBJ2-7, with D perhaps TRBD1 or TRBD2 (7 bases each). The germline gives CDR1 SEHNR, CDR2 FQNEAQ (reference sequence). V shed 6 bases and J shed 2 bases, with 11 bases lying between them. This CDR3 comprises 13 residues. The CDR3 DNA sequence: TGTGCCAGCAGGCCAGGGGGGGCCTACGAGCAGTACTTC. Translated, it gives CASRPGGAYEQYF.

The sample holds a few counts of this clonotype. The chain employs TRBV24-1 and TRBJ2-3; 7 bases align to TRBD1. Germline trimming cut 3 bases from V and 0 bases from J; bases unmatched to any gene: 2. The CDR3 length is 15 residues. Germline V gene data show CDR1 as KGHDR and CDR2 as SFDVKD. The CDR3 region has the DNA TGTGCCACCAGTGATAGAGGGGGCAGCACAGATACGCAGTATTTT. This encodes CATSDRGGSTDTQYF.

V usage is TRBV27 and J usage is TRBJ2-3; 7 nucleotides match TRBD1. Germline V gene sequence: CDR1 MNHEY, CDR2 SMNVEV (reference sequence). The CDR3 sequence is 14 residues long. Losses at the gene ends were 6 bases for V and 4 bases for J; bases not matched to a gene: 7. The CDR3 sequence is CASRQGSFADTQYF. The CDR3, as DNA: TGTGCCAGCAGACAGGGGAGTTTTGCAGATACGCAGTATTTT.

This clonotype turned up a few times. The chain joins TRBV7-6 to TRBJ2-3; weak D call: TRBD2 (7 bases). Germline V gene data show CDR1 as SGHVS and CDR2 as FNYEAQ. Between the trimmed V and J ends, which lost 5 bases and 4 bases, there was a span of 16 bases. This CDR3 region has 15 residues. CDR3 coding DNA: TGTGCCAGCAGCCTAGGGGGGGCTCGCTCAGATACGCAGTATTTT. Translation gives CASSLGGARSDTQYF.

This clonotype was observed a handful of times. The rearrangement links TRBV11-2 to TRBJ1-2; D not certain. Germline V CDR1 and CDR2: SGHAT, FQNNGV. This CDR3 comprises 15 residues. V lost 2 bases and J 2 bases, leaving 12 bases between the germline ends. The CDR3 sequence: CASSLNLRGNYGYTF. DNA of the CDR3: TGTGCCAGCAGCTTAAATTTACGAGGGAACTATGGCTACACCTTC.

This clonotype was counted ten times or more. The chain combines TRBV5-1 with TRBJ2-7, with 9 bases lining up with TRBD1. This CDR3 contains 13 residues. Germline trimming cut 4 bases from V and 5 bases from J; bases unmatched to any gene: 4. Germline CDR1 reads SGHRS; CDR2 reads YFSETQ. The CDR3 reads CASSRQGGNEQYF. In DNA form, the CDR3 reads TGCGCCAGCAGCCGACAGGGGGGAAACGAGCAGTACTTC.

The V and J genes are TRBV20-1 and TRBJ1-6, with 10 bases that match TRBD1. CDR3 length: 15 residues. Germline V gives CDR1 DFQATT, CDR2 SNEGSKA (reference sequence). V trimming: 3 bases; J trimming: 3 bases; junction bases outside the gene matches: 2. The CDR3 DNA reads as TGCAGTGCTAGCGGGACAGGGGTCTATAATTCACCCCTCCACTTT. Amino acids: CSASGTGVYNSPLHF.